Here is one T cell receptor beta chain with its context. Its antigen is undetermined. V lost 0 bases to trimming and J lost 3 bases, with 12 bases between them. Germline V lookup: CDR1 LGHNA, CDR2 YSLEER. The CDR3 is made up of 15 amino acids. The sample is drawn from a study of T cell responses to AZD1222 COVID-19 vaccine. Study-wide results and caveats: White British ancestry dominated among donors, who included more females, and clonal diversity was possibly underestimated.

Sequencing was performed with immunoSEQ multiplex PCR; in TCRdb, only in-frame clones are kept and a portion is missing. This table holds 150,000 or so clones, under 95% found once. Sequencing was performed on peripheral blood, taken on day 0 of AZD1222 vaccination. J is TRBJ2-7 and V is TRBV4-3; D call uncertain. The source is an adult in good health. CDR3 sequence: CASSQDTSDGYEQYF. In DNA form, the CDR3 reads TGCGCCAGCAGCCAAGATACCTCTGACGGCTACGAGCAGTACTTC.